This T cell receptor (beta chain) is from a study of PD-1 blockade in classical Hodgkin lymphoma. V lost 7 bases and J lost 3, with 6 bases in between. Germline CDR1 and CDR2: MNHNY and SVGAGI (reference sequence). This CDR3 contains 11 residues. There was relapse after autologous stem cell transplantation in every patient, and there was variation in brentuximab vedotin exposure. Complete response, partial response or progressive disease constituted the best responses recorded. The protocol was immunoSEQ multiplex PCR, while the TCRdb copy is restricted to in-frame clones and leaves out a portion. Of under 60,000 clones listed, roughly 66% were seen once; the top ten hold approximately 15%. Broader study findings: CD8+ TCR diversity did not rise significantly by C4D1, unlike CD4+. Reported baseline diversity: healthy donors highest, relapsed/refractory patients lowest. Those achieving complete response showed baseline diversity like newly diagnosed patients.

To note about this clone: The antigen is undetermined.

Sequenced here: peripheral blood mononuclear cells (PBMCs), sampled before the second cycle of nivolumab. The chain combines TRBV6-6 with TRBJ1-2; maybe TRBD1 (5 bases). The sequence came from a human donor with classical Hodgkin lymphoma. The CDR3: CASKQDYGYTF. CDR3 in DNA: TGTGCCAGCAAACAGGACTATGGCTACACCTTC.